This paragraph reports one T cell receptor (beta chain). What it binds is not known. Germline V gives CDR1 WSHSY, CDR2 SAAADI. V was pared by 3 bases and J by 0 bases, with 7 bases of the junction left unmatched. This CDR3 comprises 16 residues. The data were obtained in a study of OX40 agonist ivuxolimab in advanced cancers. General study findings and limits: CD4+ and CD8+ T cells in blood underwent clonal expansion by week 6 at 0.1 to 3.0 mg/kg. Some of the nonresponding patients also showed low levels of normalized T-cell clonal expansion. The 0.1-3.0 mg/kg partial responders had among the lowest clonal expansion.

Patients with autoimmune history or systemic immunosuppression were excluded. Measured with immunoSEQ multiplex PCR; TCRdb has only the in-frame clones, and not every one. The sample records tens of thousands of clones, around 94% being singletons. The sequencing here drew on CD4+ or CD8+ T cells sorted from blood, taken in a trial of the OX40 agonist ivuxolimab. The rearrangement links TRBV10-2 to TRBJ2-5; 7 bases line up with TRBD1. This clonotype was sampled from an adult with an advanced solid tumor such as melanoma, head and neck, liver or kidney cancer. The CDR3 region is CASSDLETGNQETQYF. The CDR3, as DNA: TGCGCCAGCAGTGATTTAGAGACAGGGAACCAAGAGACCCAGTACTTC.